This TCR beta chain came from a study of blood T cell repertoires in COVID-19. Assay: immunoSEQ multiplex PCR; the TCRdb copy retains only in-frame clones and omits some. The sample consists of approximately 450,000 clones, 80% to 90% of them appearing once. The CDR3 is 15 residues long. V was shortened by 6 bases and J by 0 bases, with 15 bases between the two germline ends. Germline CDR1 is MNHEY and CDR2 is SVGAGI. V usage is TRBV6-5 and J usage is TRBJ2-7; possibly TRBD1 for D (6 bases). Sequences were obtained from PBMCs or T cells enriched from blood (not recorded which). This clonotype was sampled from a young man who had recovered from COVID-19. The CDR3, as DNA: TGTGCCAGCAGACAACGGACAGAAAGCTCCTACGAGCAGTACTTC. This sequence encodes CASRQRTESSYEQYF.